This T cell receptor (beta chain) was captured by sequencing in a study of blood T cell repertoires in COVID-19. Study-level information: Spain, Italy and the United States supplied samples that represented acute and convalescent COVID-19. In each case, the material was cDNA or gDNA derived from T cells, B-cell-depleted T cells, or PBMCs.

Germline-derived CDR1 and CDR2 are KGHSH and LQKENI. This CDR3 is 13 amino acids long. Trimming stripped 2 bases from V and 3 bases from J, with 8 bases between. The authors' processing: The assay estimated nucleated cells by amplifying reference gene primers. Sequencing was performed with immunoSEQ multiplex PCR; in TCRdb, only in-frame clones are kept and a portion is missing. V, J and clone size reflect that table, while D and trimming were determined from the DNA. The sample lists 150,000 to 200,000 clones; 65% to 90% were seen once. The source of this sequence is a man in his 60s with acute or convalescent COVID-19. J is TRBJ2-7 and V is TRBV18, with D possibly being TRBD2 (6 bases). Sequencing input: peripheral blood. DNA of the CDR3: TGTGCCAGCTCACCAGAGGGAGGCTACGAGCAGTACTTC. It specifies CASSPEGGYEQYF.